These 19 T cell receptor beta chains were all obtained from the same sample, sequenced in a study of cytomegalovirus exposure and HLA in healthy donors. Both 60 Vbeta primers and 13 Jbeta primers went into the PCR. Sequenced by immunoSEQ multiplex PCR; TCRdb stores in-frame clones only, minus some. Counted here are 65,000 to 95,000 clones, 65% to 80% occurring once; the ten biggest clones make up about an eighth. What was sequenced was PBMCs. The receptors were gathered from a human donor in good health.

The chain has TRBV29-1 and TRBJ2-7; 9 positions agree with TRBD1. Looked up from germline, CDR1 is SQVTM and CDR2 is ANQGSEA. With V trimmed by 6 bases and J by 6 bases, 12 bases remained unmatched. The CDR3 consists of 14 residues. The CDR3 loop reads CSVSTGGNLREQYF. The CDR3 DNA sequence: TGCAGCGTCTCAACAGGGGGCAACCTCCGCGAGCAGTACTTC.

CDR3 residues: CASSFQRGEQETQYF. The DNA of the CDR3 is TGTGCCAGCAGCTTCCAGCGGGGGGAGCAAGAGACCCAGTACTTC. The chain recombines TRBV7-2 with TRBJ2-5; 9 bases map to TRBD2. There are 15 residues in the CDR3. In germline, CDR1 is SGHTA, CDR2 FQGNSA. The V and J ends lost 3 bases and 2 bases, in that order; junction bases with no gene match: 4.

This clone was seen only a few times. The chain couples TRBV5-6 to TRBJ1-1, with D unresolved. Germline-derived CDR1 and CDR2 are SGHDT and YYEEEE. V lost 5 bases and J 5 bases, leaving 7 bases between the germline ends. The CDR3 covers 11 residues. The CDR3 sequence is CASRSGTEAFF. Here the CDR3 DNA reads TGTGCCAGCAGGTCCGGGACTGAAGCTTTCTTT.

This chain connects TRBV29-1 to TRBJ2-3, with TRBD2 as a possible D gene (6 bases). This CDR3 spans 12 amino acids. Germline V lookup: CDR1 SQVTM, CDR2 ANQGSEA. Trimming cost V 8 bases and J 4 bases, with 13 bases left between them. CDR3 in amino acids: CSHSGGADTQYF. The CDR3, as DNA: TGCAGCCATTCGGGCGGGGCAGATACGCAGTATTTT.

The CDR3, as DNA: TGTGCCATCAGTGGACAGGCCGGACGTGGCTACACCTTC. Its translation is CAISGQAGRGYTF. V gene TRBV10-3 combines with J gene TRBJ1-2, with a tentative D call TRBD1 (6 bases). The CDR3 consists of 13 residues. Trimming took 4 bases from V and 7 from J, leaving 13 bases between them. Germline CDR1 is ENHRY and CDR2 is SYGVKD.

The chain is built from TRBV5-1 and TRBJ2-3; 7 bases align to TRBD2. The CDR3 consists of 15 residues. Germline CDR1 reads SGHRS; CDR2 reads YFSETQ. J lost 0 bases, V lost 3 bases, and 4 bases had no gene match. CDR3 coding DNA: TGCGCCAGCAGCTCAGCGGGACTAAGCACAGATACGCAGTATTTT. Amino acids: CASSSAGLSTDTQYF.

This chain uses TRBV15 with TRBJ2-7; 10 bases agree with TRBD1. There are 16 residues in the CDR3. Per the germline V gene, CDR1 is LNHNV and CDR2 is YYDKDF (reference sequence). V was pared by 5 bases and J by 3 bases, with 10 bases of the junction left unmatched. The CDR3 DNA sequence: TGTGCCACCAGCGAGGGCCCGGGACAGGGGAACTACGAGCAGTACTTC. Protein product: CATSEGPGQGNYEQYF.

The rearrangement links TRBV21-1 to TRBJ1-5. TRBV21-1 is recorded as a pseudogene. The CDR3 has 16 residues. The CDR3, as DNA: TGTGCCAGCAGCAAACGCCCCGCTAGCATCAATCAGCCCCAGCATTTT. Translated, it gives CASSKRPASINQPQHF.

This chain links TRBV5-8 with TRBJ2-7; 9 bases are a match to TRBD1. The germline V gene encodes CDR1 SGHTS and CDR2 YDEGEE. V was pared by 4 bases and J by 3 bases, with 8 bases of the junction left unmatched. This CDR3 is built from 15 residues. Written as DNA, the CDR3 is TGTGCCAGCAGCGCAACCGGGACAGGGTTCTACGAGCAGTACTTC. Translation gives CASSATGTGFYEQYF.

Worth noting for this clone: Its ends do not fully match the called genes, so a read error is possible. The rearrangement links TRBV7-9 to TRBJ2-2; the D gene is possibly TRBD1 (6 bases). CDR3 length: 12 residues. Germline CDR1 SEHNR, CDR2 FQNEAQ (reference sequence). The CDR3 loop reads CSSSADSGELFF. CDR3 sequence (DNA): TGTTCCAGCAGCGCGGACAGCGGGGAGCTGTTTTTT.

V usage is TRBV6-5 and J usage is TRBJ1-1; TRBD1 agrees at 7 bases. Per the germline V gene, CDR1 is MNHEY and CDR2 is SVGAGI. The CDR3 is made up of 13 amino acids. Trimming at V came to 6 bases and at J to 5 bases, leaving 6 bases not matched to a gene. The CDR3 region is CASRRQGRTEAFF. CDR3 DNA: TGTGCCAGCAGAAGACAGGGACGGACTGAAGCTTTCTTT.

The chain combines TRBV4-2 with TRBJ1-5, with D unclear. Germline CDR1 LGHNA, CDR2 YNFKEQ. The CDR3 is 15 amino acids. Between the trimmed V and J ends, which lost 0 bases and 1 base, there was a span of 7 bases. CDR3 in amino acids: CASSQETGSNQPQHF. The CDR3 DNA is TGTGCCAGCAGCCAAGAGACGGGGAGCAATCAGCCCCAGCATTTT.

CDR3 sequence reads: CASSRGTAGVLGNQPQHF. The DNA for the CDR3 is TGTGCCAGCTCACGCGGGACAGCCGGAGTATTGGGCAATCAGCCCCAGCATTTT. The V gene is TRBV18, the J gene TRBJ1-5, with 7 bases fitting TRBD1. With V trimmed by 4 bases and J by 2 bases, 14 bases remained unmatched. CDR1 is KGHSH, CDR2 LQKENI, per germline. The CDR3 has 18 amino acids.

The chain recombines TRBV4-3 with TRBJ2-2; 8 nucleotides align to TRBD2. This CDR3 comprises 13 residues. Germline CDR1 and CDR2: LGHNA and YSLEER. After removal of 7 bases from V and 7 bases from J, the junction contained 5 bases not matched to a gene. The CDR3 DNA reads TGCGCCAGCACCAGTCGGGAGGGCGGGGAGCTGTTTTTT. Translated: CASTSREGGELFF.

This sequence joins TRBV4-3 and TRBJ1-2; 12 bases line up with TRBD1. The germline CDR1 and CDR2 sequences are LGHNA and YSLEER. There are 18 residues in the CDR3. V lost 4 bases, J lost 6 bases, and 15 bases stayed unmatched. CDR3 region: CASSRKVGRDRGRDGYTF. CDR3 DNA sequence: TGCGCCAGCAGCCGAAAAGTTGGCCGGGACAGGGGGCGTGATGGCTACACCTTC.

Of note for this clone: Other nucleotide sequences in the sample specify the same CDR3. The chain carries TRBV5-1 and TRBJ2-7, with 7 bases identical to TRBD1. The CDR3 contains 14 residues. With V trimmed by 0 bases and J by 3 bases, 3 bases remained unmatched. Germline V lookup: CDR1 SGHRS, CDR2 YFSETQ. CDR3 region: CASSLGQGYYEQYF. CDR3 nucleotide sequence: TGCGCCAGCAGCTTGGGACAGGGTTACTACGAGCAGTACTTC.

The chain joins TRBV5-4 to TRBJ1-2; weak D call: TRBD1 (6 bases). Germline CDR1 reads SGHNT; CDR2 reads YYREEE (reference sequence). This CDR3 is 16 amino acids long. V lost 2 bases and J 6 bases, leaving 20 bases between the germline ends. The CDR3 coding sequence is TGTGCCAGCAGCTTCCCAGGGGCCCCAGGGCTCGATGGCTACACCTTC. Its protein product is CASSFPGAPGLDGYTF. The whole variable domain, remainder taken from reference TRBV5-4 and TRBJ1-2, is ETGVTQSPTHLIKTRGQQVTLRCSSQSGHNTVSWYQQALGQGPQFIFQYYREEENGRGNFPPRFSGLQFPNYSSELNVNALELDDSALYLCASSFPGAPGLDGYTFGSGTRLTVV.

A single count supports this clone. The CDR3 DNA is TGTGCCAGCAGTTTACAGGGGGGTAGAAACACTGAAGCTTTCTTT. Protein product: CASSLQGGRNTEAFF. The gene calls are TRBV28 and TRBJ1-1; 7 bases are shared with TRBD1. The germline CDR1 and CDR2 sequences are MDHEN and SYDVKM. J lost 2 bases, V lost 2 bases, and 5 bases had no gene match. This CDR3 is built from 15 residues. Complete variable domain (other parts from reference TRBV28 and TRBJ1-1): DVKVTQSSRYLVKRTGEKVFLECVQDMDHENMFWYRQDPGLGLRLIYFSYDVKMKEKGDIPEGYSVSREKKERFSLILESASTNQTSMYLCASSLQGGRNTEAFFGQGTRLTVV.

J is TRBJ2-7 and V is TRBV29-1; 7 nucleotides line up with TRBD1. Germline values: CDR1 SQVTM, CDR2 ANQGSEA. Trimming at V came to 7 bases and at J to 0 bases, leaving 3 bases not matched to a gene. The CDR3 totals 12 residues. CDR3 sequence (DNA): TGCAGCGCACAGGGGAGCTCCTACGAGCAGTACTTC. Translating gives CSAQGSSYEQYF.